This T cell receptor (beta chain) was recorded in a study of blood T cell repertoires in COVID-19 (dated by TCRdb to between 2020 and 2021). With respect to the entire study: Collaborator samples came from the United States, Italy and Spain and covered acute and convalescent phases of COVID-19. The material from the prospective study consisted of cDNA or gDNA derived from T cells, B-cell-depleted T cells, or PBMCs. The dataset comprised deeply sampled blood TCRbeta repertoires from subjects exposed to, actively infected with, or recovered from COVID-19. The repertoires were released in a freely available public database meant as a resource for research on the immune response to SARS-CoV-2. The samples were drawn from the first 160 participants of the ongoing ImmuneRACE study and from 1,254 subjects provided by 6 global collaborators. A de-identified subject ID, COVID-19 status, age in years and sex were almost always included in the sample metadata. HLA class I and class II types, where available, came from metadata supplied by the sample provider rather than from assay-based typing. Results and caveats for the whole study, not just this receptor: The quantity of clinical and demographic metadata differed by source and by participant and was supplied without curation.

Participants in the prospective study were aged roughly 18 to 100 years, lived in 24 United States geographic areas, and enrolled through a virtual design. In the prospective study, participants were assigned to cohorts based on the clinical history participants reported in a screening survey and a study questionnaire. For ImmuneRACE Cohort 3, a participant was defined as recovered based on two consecutive negative NP/OP PCR tests, clearance by a healthcare professional, or resolution of symptoms. In the prospective study, whole blood, serum and a nasopharyngeal or oropharyngeal swab were collected from each participant by mobile phlebotomists. Over a roughly two-month period, participants in the prospective study had the option of providing additional blood draws and questionnaires. Blood samples from the prospective study were shipped frozen or at room temperature prior to DNA extraction. TCRbeta CDR3 regions were amplified from genomic DNA by means of the immunoSEQ Assay, a bias-controlled multiplex PCR. The authors processed their data as follows. Nucleated cell counts per sample were estimated from amplification of reference gene primers within the assay. To quantify the absolute abundance of each unique TCRbeta CDR3 rearrangement, sequence reads were collapsed and filtered. For each sample, productive Simpson clonality was calculated as the square root of Simpson's diversity index over productive rearrangements. TCRdb's version of the immuneACCESS table is confined to in-frame rearrangements and falls short of the full clone set. An unresolved V gene accounts for under half of the shortfall where checked; the remainder is of unknown origin. From that table come the V and J calls and clone size; the DNA was used to work out D and trimming. This sample lists 330,000 or so clones; over 70% were detected once. About 5% of the sample goes to the ten largest clones.

V is trimmed back by 1 base and J by 4 bases, and the junction contains 11 bases that no gene match accounts for. The cysteine opens and the phenylalanine closes a CDR3 of 16 amino acids. The read is trimmed to its CDR3 DNA, 48 bases read in frame from base 1. For CDR1 and CDR2, the germline V gene (reference sequence) lists GTSNPN and SVGIG. Remarks on this clone: No antigen is known for it. No per-base quality is available; no much larger clone lies one base away.

Sequenced input: PBMCs or T cells enriched from blood (not recorded which). Recombination joined TRBV30 with TRBJ1-2, with 8 bases in between that match TRBD1. The source is a man aged 25-40 years who had recovered from COVID-19. The CDR3 reads as follows: CAWSDHPLQGGYGYTF. In nucleotide form, the sequence is TGTGCCTGGAGTGACCACCCCCTACAGGGGGGCTATGGCTACACCTTC.